A single sample is the source of the 5 T cell receptor beta chains below, sequenced in a study of cytomegalovirus exposure and HLA in healthy donors. PCR employed 60 Vbeta and 13 Jbeta primers. Sequencing used immunoSEQ multiplex PCR; TCRdb keeps in-frame clones, though not all of them. In the table there are 90,000 to 150,000 clones, less than 10% of which are singletons. Sequencing was carried out using PBMCs. The receptor source for this set is a woman aged 40 to 55 in good health and CMV-seropositive.

The CDR3 region has the DNA TGTGCCAGCAGTTACGGGCGGAGCGGGCCCGAGCAGTACTTC. Amino acids: CASSYGRSGPEQYF. V is TRBV6-5 and J is TRBJ2-5; D is possibly TRBD2 (6 bases). TRBJ2-7 explains the end of the DNA better; the J call may be wrong. CDR1 is MNHEY, CDR2 SVGAGI, per germline. The CDR3 has 14 residues.

This clone was counted a few times. The V call is TRBV10-2, the J call TRBJ2-4; 15 nucleotides match TRBD2. J was trimmed by 5 bases and V by 5 bases; bases with no gene match: 4. This CDR3 comprises 16 residues. CDR1 is WSHSY and CDR2 is SAAADI in the germline V gene. CDR3 in DNA: TGCGCCAGCAGTTCCCGGACTAGCGGGGGGGAAAACATTCAGTACTTC. This encodes CASSSRTSGGENIQYF.

The chain recombines TRBV5-1 with TRBJ2-1; D might be TRBD1 (7 bases). CDR3 size: 15 residues. The germline V gene encodes CDR1 SGHRS and CDR2 YFSETQ. The V gene lost 0 bases and the J gene lost 2 bases, with 9 bases spanning the gap. This CDR3 is CASSLARGAYNEQFF. In DNA, the CDR3 is TGCGCCAGCAGCTTGGCCAGGGGGGCCTACAATGAGCAGTTCTTC.

The rearrangement links TRBV15 to TRBJ1-4; no reliable D call. Trimming cost V 5 bases and J 8 bases, with 9 bases left between them. CDR1 is LNHNV and CDR2 is YYDKDF in the germline V gene (reference sequence). This CDR3 spans 12 amino acids. CDR3 bases: TGTGCCACCAGCCTAGGGAGGGAAAAACTGTTTTTT. Protein sequence: CATSLGREKLFF. Full variable domain (rest looked up from reference TRBV15 and TRBJ1-4): DAMVIQNPRYQVTQFGKPVTLSCSQTLNHNVMYWYQQKSSQAPKLLFHYYDKDFNNEADTPDNFQSRRPNTSFCFLDIRSPGLGDTAMYLCATSLGREKLFFGSGTQLSVL.

The gene calls are TRBV25-1 and TRBJ1-1; perhaps TRBD1 as D (6 bases). Deletions cut 1 base from V and 8 bases from J, with 14 bases between. The CDR3 totals 14 residues. Germline V CDR1 and CDR2: MGHDK, SYGVNS. The CDR3 loop reads CASSELQGSAEAFF. As DNA, the CDR3 is TGTGCCAGCAGTGAATTGCAGGGGTCGGCCGAAGCTTTCTTT.